The next 4 T cell receptor beta chains were all read from a single sample in a study of CD8 T cells in Susac syndrome. RNA, at roughly 0.45 to 1 ug, was reverse transcribed with random hexamers. TCRdb redid the calling of the immunoSEQ multiplex PCR reads with MiXCR, one entry per CDR3 protein. Among about 200,000 distinct CDR3 sequences listed, roughly 96% were seen once. The specimen sequenced was CD4+ T cells from PBMCs. The receptors here all came from a human donor with multiple sclerosis.

This sequence joins TRBV3-1 and TRBJ2-4; D perhaps matches TRBD2 (6 bases). Trimming removed 3 bases from V and 0 bases from J, with 12 bases in between. The CDR3 spans 16 residues. Per germline, CDR1 LGHDT and CDR2 YNNKEL (reference sequence). CDR3 protein: CASSHVAGTAKNIQYF. The CDR3 coding sequence is TGTGCCAGCAGCCACGTCGCGGGGACAGCCAAAAACATTCAGTACTTC.

The CDR3 bases are TGTGCCATCAGTGAGTCGGGACTGACCTATGGCTACACCTTC. It specifies CAISESGLTYGYTF. The chain carries TRBV10-3 and TRBJ1-2, with TRBD1 as a possible D gene (5 bases). V shed 0 bases and J shed 4 bases, with 9 bases lying between them. Germline V lookup: CDR1 ENHRY, CDR2 SYGVKD. The CDR3 totals 14 residues.

As DNA, the CDR3 is TGTGCCAGCTCACCCAGACAGGGGTTGGGCACTGAAGCTTTCTTT. It yields the protein CASSPRQGLGTEAFF. The chain employs TRBV18 and TRBJ1-1; TRBD1 aligns across 8 bases. Germline lookup yields CDR1 KGHSH and CDR2 LQKENI. CDR3 length equals 15 residues. Unmatched junction bases numbered 7, after V lost 3 bases and J lost 4 bases.

J is TRBJ2-3 and V is TRBV20-1, with no clear D. Germline V lookup: CDR1 DFQATT, CDR2 SNEGSKA (reference sequence). CDR3 length: 14 amino acids. Trimming took off 3 bases at V and 10 bases at J, with 20 bases between the two ends. DNA of the CDR3: TGCAGTGCTAGGGAGTGGACCCAATCGTCTGCGCAGTATTTT. Protein product: CSAREWTQSSAQYF.